This T cell receptor (beta chain) stems from a study of blood T cell repertoires in COVID-19 (dated by TCRdb to about 2020). Describing the broader study: Samples from collaborators originated in the United States, Italy and Spain and spanned both the acute and convalescent phases of COVID-19. The material from the prospective study consisted of cDNA or gDNA derived from T cells, B-cell-depleted T cells, or PBMCs. Subjects who had been exposed to COVID-19, were actively infected with it, or had recovered from it provided the deeply sampled blood TCRbeta repertoires that made up the dataset. A freely available public database, intended as a resource for researchers studying the immune response to SARS-CoV-2, is where the repertoires were released. Samples came from the ongoing ImmuneRACE study (first 160 participants) plus 1,254 subjects from 6 global collaborators. A de-identified subject ID, COVID-19 status, age in years and sex were almost always included in the sample metadata. Where available, HLA class I and class II types were taken from metadata supplied by the sample provider and were not determined by assay-based typing. Overall study outcomes, separate from this receptor: How much clinical and demographic metadata was included differed by source and by participant, and the metadata was provided uncurated.

Collaborating institutions collected whole blood in K2EDTA tubes following their own protocols. For TCRbeta analysis, collaborator samples were shipped as frozen whole blood, as isolated PBMCs, or as DNA extracted from either sample type. The CDR3 numbers 17 residues from cysteine through phenylalanine. Only CDR3 DNA remains: 51 bases, in frame from the first base. Sequences KGHDR (CDR1) and SFDVKD (CDR2) are obtained from the germline V gene. The germline V and J ends show losses of 4 bases and 7 bases respectively, and no gene match explains 12 bases of the junction. To note about this clone: The clone's antigen remains unknown. No qualities accompany the bases; no much larger clone lies one base away.

The immunoSEQ Assay, a bias-controlled multiplex PCR, was used to amplify TCRbeta CDR3 regions from genomic DNA. The source study handled its data this way. Nucleated cell counts per sample were estimated from amplification of reference gene primers within the assay. Sequence reads were collapsed and filtered to measure the absolute abundance of every unique TCRbeta CDR3 rearrangement. Productive Simpson clonality was computed per sample as the square root of Simpson's diversity index over productive rearrangements. Sourced from immuneACCESS, this table was stored by TCRdb with only in-frame sequences that have V and J called. A share of the clones is absent; for the studies checked, an unresolved V gene accounts for under half, and the remainder has no known explanation. That table is the source of V, J and clone size, and D and trimming were worked out from the DNA. Within this sample are roughly 200,000 clones, with over 70% of them counted one time only. Clones ranked in the top ten supply about 27% of the sample.

The sequence links TRBV24-1 to TRBJ2-1, with 10 bases in between that match TRBD2. This sequence originates from a man aged 40-49 years with acute or convalescent COVID-19. Sequencing used peripheral blood. The sequence in DNA is TGTGCCACCAGTGACCCAAATACTAGCGGGATAAGGAATGAGCAGTTCTTC. The encoded protein is CATSDPNTSGIRNEQFF.